The 4 T cell receptor beta chains below were found in one sample sequenced in a study of blood T cell repertoires in COVID-19. Clones were read by immunoSEQ multiplex PCR, and TCRdb kept only the in-frame ones, dropping some. The sample includes some 390,000 clones, around nine tenths of them seen just once. The sample taken for sequencing was peripheral blood. These receptors were collected from a human donor in a cohort sampled during active COVID-19.

The genes are TRBV11-1 and TRBJ2-3; unclear D gene. Trimming stripped 1 base from V and 6 bases from J, with 8 bases between. There are 13 residues in the CDR3. Germline assignment: CDR1 SGHAT and CDR2 FQDESV (reference sequence). The CDR3 DNA sequence: TGTGCCAGCAGCTTAGAGGTCGGGGATACGCAGTATTTT. Protein: CASSLEVGDTQYF. The full variable domain, in which reference TRBV11-1 and TRBJ2-3 provide the parts outside the CDR3, is EAEVAQSPRYKITEKSQAVAFWCDPISGHATLYWYRQILGQGPELLVQFQDESVVDDSQLPKDRFSAERLKGVDSTLKIQPAELGDSAMYLCASSLEVGDTQYFGPGTRLTVL.

The rearrangement links TRBV30 to TRBJ2-5, with 7 nucleotides matching TRBD2. The V and J ends lost 2 bases and 1 base, in that order; junction bases with no gene match: 13. The CDR3 spans 17 residues. Germline lookup yields CDR1 GTSNPN and CDR2 SVGIG (reference sequence). The CDR3 bases are TGTGCCTGGAGTCCCCGGGGAGCGGGACCTTCCCAAGAGACCCAGTACTTC. It specifies CAWSPRGAGPSQETQYF. Full variable domain (remainder filled in from reference TRBV30 and TRBJ2-5): SQTIHQWPATLVQPVGSPLSLECTVEGTSNPNLYWYRQAAGRGLQLLFYSVGIGQISSEVPQNLSASRPQDRQFILSSKKLLLSDSGFYLCAWSPRGAGPSQETQYFGPGTRLLVL.

This sequence joins TRBV3-1 (or the pseudogene TRBV3-2) and TRBJ2-5; TRBD2 matches 8 bases. The ends lost 0 bases at V and 5 bases at J; junction bases unmatched: 5. Germline values: CDR1 LGHDT, CDR2 YNNKEL (reference sequence). The CDR3 spans 15 residues. The CDR3 loop reads CASSQDSGGLETQYF. The DNA for the CDR3 is TGTGCCAGCAGCCAAGATTCGGGGGGGCTCGAGACCCAGTACTTC.

This chain connects TRBV28 to TRBJ2-1; weak D call: TRBD1 (5 bases). Trimming removed 5 bases from V and 5 bases from J, with 7 bases in between. The germline gives CDR1 MDHEN, CDR2 SYDVKM. The length of the CDR3 is 12 residues. CDR3 residues: CASSRQNNEQFF. CDR3 in DNA: TGTGCCAGCAGTCGACAGAACAATGAGCAGTTCTTC.